The 12 T cell receptor beta chains below come from one sample, sequenced in a study of T-cell memory formation after mild COVID-19. TCRdb reprocessed the 5' RACE reads via MiXCR and lists one record per CDR3 protein. The sample has around 150,000 distinct CDR3 sequences; roughly 28% are singletons. Sequencing was carried out using PBMCs or a T cell subset sorted from them (not recorded which). Source of these receptors: an adult woman who had mild COVID-19 (a few samples of this study predate the infection). Cell type and time point are not known.

This clonotype occurred a few times. The chain recombines TRBV7-6 with TRBJ2-5; D is tentatively TRBD1 or TRBD2 (6 bases each). Germline lookup yields CDR1 SGHVS and CDR2 FNYEAQ. This CDR3 has 15 amino acids. Trimming removed 3 bases at V and 5 bases at J, with 16 bases between. CDR3 DNA: TGTGCCAGCAGCTTCGGAGGGGGAGAGTCGGAGACCCAGTACTTC. Translating gives CASSFGGGESETQYF.

There are many counts of this clonotype. The genes are TRBV6-1 and TRBJ2-7, with 8 bases aligning to TRBD1. The CDR3 length is 13 residues. Per germline, CDR1 MNHNS and CDR2 SASEGT. V shed 4 bases, J shed 3 bases, and the junction held 2 bases outside the gene matches. CDR3 residues: CASSVDRGYEQYF. CDR3 nucleotide sequence: TGTGCCAGCAGTGTTGACAGGGGCTACGAGCAGTACTTC.

This clonotype was counted a few times. The chain links TRBV5-1 to TRBJ2-2; TRBD2 is a possible D gene (5 bases). The CDR3 totals 15 residues. The germline CDR1 and CDR2 sequences are SGHRS and YFSETQ. V lost 4 bases to trimming and J lost 1 base, with 11 bases between them. CDR3 in amino acids: CASSQRTVNTGELFF. Here the CDR3 DNA reads TGCGCCAGCAGCCAGCGGACGGTGAACACCGGGGAGCTGTTTTTT.

A few counts support this clonotype. The chain couples TRBV6-1 to TRBJ1-5, with D perhaps matching TRBD1 (6 bases). V was trimmed by 4 bases and J by 1 base, leaving 23 bases between them. CDR1 MNHNS and CDR2 SASEGT come from the germline V gene. There are 19 residues in the CDR3. The DNA of the CDR3 is TGTGCCAGCAGTGGCGGGACATCCATCGGATTGGGGAGCAATCAGCCCCAGCATTTT. Amino acids: CASSGGTSIGLGSNQPQHF.

This clonotype appeared a few times. V usage is TRBV2 and J usage is TRBJ1-1; D is perhaps TRBD1 (6 bases). V was trimmed by 4 bases and J by 0 bases, leaving 18 bases between them. There are 17 residues in the CDR3. CDR1 is SNHLY and CDR2 is FYNNEI in the germline V gene. The CDR3 loop is CASSGLEGDSVNTEAFF. The CDR3 DNA sequence: TGTGCCAGCAGTGGGTTGGAGGGGGACTCGGTGAACACTGAAGCTTTCTTT.

V usage is TRBV3-1 and J usage is TRBJ2-7, with 8 positions matching TRBD1. CDR3 size: 15 residues. The V gene end was trimmed by 4 bases and the J gene end by 0 bases; junction bases not matched to a gene: 5. From germline, CDR1 is LGHDT and CDR2 YNNKEL (reference sequence). CDR3 nucleotides: TGTGCCAGCAGCCCCGGGACAGGAGTCTCCTACGAGCAGTACTTC. It yields the protein CASSPGTGVSYEQYF.

The chain is built from TRBV6-6 and TRBJ2-3, with TRBD1 matching 7 bases. This CDR3 comprises 15 residues. V lost 7 bases and J lost 1; bases outside the gene matches: 8. In germline, CDR1 is MNHNY, CDR2 SVGAGI (reference sequence). DNA for the CDR3: TGTGCCAGCACCTACTGGGGGACAGGCACAGATACGCAGTATTTT. Protein: CASTYWGTGTDTQYF.

V and J are TRBV28 and TRBJ2-6; TRBD2 might be the D (6 bases). The CDR3 runs to 14 residues. The germline V gene has CDR1 MDHEN and CDR2 SYDVKM. Trimming cost V 8 bases and J 4 bases, with 12 bases left between them. The CDR3: CASGGVGGANVLTF. CDR3 nucleotide sequence: TGTGCCAGCGGAGGGGTAGGAGGGGCCAACGTCCTGACTTTC.

This chain connects TRBV10-2 to TRBJ2-3, with D tentatively TRBD2 (6 bases). Germline V gives CDR1 WSHSY, CDR2 SAAADI. Trimming removed 0 bases from V and 11 bases from J, with 18 bases in between. The CDR3 runs to 15 residues. The CDR3 protein is CASSESGRGRLGQYF. The CDR3 DNA sequence: TGCGCCAGCAGTGAGTCGGGGCGGGGACGACTGGGGCAGTATTTT.

This clonotype has a handful of counts. CDR3 nucleotides: TGTGCCAGCAGTCACTGGGGGGAGGGGGAGACCCAGTACTTC. This translates into CASSHWGEGETQYF. The rearrangement uses TRBV6-5 and TRBJ2-5; 7 nucleotides line up with TRBD2. Germline loops: CDR1 MNHEY, CDR2 SVGAGI. The junction had 8 bases not matched to a gene; V was cut back by 5 bases and J by 5 bases. CDR3 length: 14 amino acids.

Here the CDR3 DNA reads TGTGCCAGCAGTGTCTACCGGGAACCCGTGGAGACCCAGTACTTC. Its translation: CASSVYREPVETQYF. The chain joins TRBV6-1 to TRBJ2-5, with D tentatively TRBD2 (5 bases). Trimming removed 4 bases at V and 5 bases at J, with 17 bases between. The CDR3 length is 15 residues. Per germline, CDR1 MNHNS and CDR2 SASEGT.

This clonotype appeared a few times. The V gene is TRBV4-1, the J gene TRBJ2-1; TRBD1 matches 7 bases. V dropped 0 bases and J dropped 6; count of bases not matched to a gene: 8. The CDR3 covers 16 residues. Germline CDR1 MGHRA, CDR2 YSYEKL. The CDR3 loop reads CASSQDPRGPVNEQFF. CDR3 bases: TGCGCCAGCAGCCAAGATCCGAGGGGGCCCGTCAATGAGCAGTTCTTC.